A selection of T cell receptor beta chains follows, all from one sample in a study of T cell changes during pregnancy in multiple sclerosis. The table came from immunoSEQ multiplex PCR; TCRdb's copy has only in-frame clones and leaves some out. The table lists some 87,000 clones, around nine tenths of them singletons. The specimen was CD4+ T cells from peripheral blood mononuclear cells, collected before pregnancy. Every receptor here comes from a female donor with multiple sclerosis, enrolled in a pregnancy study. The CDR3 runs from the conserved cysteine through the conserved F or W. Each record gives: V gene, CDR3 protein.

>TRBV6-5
CASRGQGGEQFF
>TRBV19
CASSANDRGTQPQHF
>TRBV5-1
CASREGQDNEKLFF
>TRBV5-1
CASSLMGQGNEKLFF
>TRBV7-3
CASSPLTGGDTGELFF
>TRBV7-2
CASSLLRSATNEQFF
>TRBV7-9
CASSLEASGRASDTQYF
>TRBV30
CAWSVRTESPLHF
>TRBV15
CATSRHRDYQETQYF
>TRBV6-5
CASSLTGGLYGYTF
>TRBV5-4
CASSLTGGETQYF
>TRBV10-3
CAISDPLQGKGVDSYEQYF
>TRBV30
CAWTGRVREAFF
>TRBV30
CAWSFRPFGTDNYGYTF
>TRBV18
CASSPGGVETQYF
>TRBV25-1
CATPPDRGHEQYF
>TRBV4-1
CASSQDRGAALNNSPLHF
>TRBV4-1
CASSPGRVGANYGYTF
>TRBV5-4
CASSLDRGRGNTIYF
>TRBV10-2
CASSSQGLAGGNEQFF
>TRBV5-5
CASSLSGLAGELGLYNEQFF
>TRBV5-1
CASSVLLSGERTTDTQYF
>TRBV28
CASSSNPPTSDYNEQFF
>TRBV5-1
CASSLGQGIGKLFF
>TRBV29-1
CSVALKGGNTEAFF
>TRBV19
CASSRSNNNQPQHF
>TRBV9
CASSVGTSAHTDTQYF
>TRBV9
CASSVGGQTLYEQYF
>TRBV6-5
CASKAGLGPQHF
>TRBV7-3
CASSLTGTPGDEQFF
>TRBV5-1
CASSLKGGQGQTQYF
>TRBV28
CASSPFRGAPNYGYTF
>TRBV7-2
CASSLVGRGRETQYF
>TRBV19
CASKEGASNQPQHF
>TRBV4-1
CASSGAGGPGQETQYF
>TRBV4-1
CASSQEILGAMNTGELFF
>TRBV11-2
CASSVEESLGYTF
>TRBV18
CASSPPGARDGELFF
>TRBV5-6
CASSFPSRYQETQYF
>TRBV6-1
CASSEGHEVF
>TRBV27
CASRGQGAAVDSPLHF
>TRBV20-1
CSAPGWDTQYF
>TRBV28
CASSYSTNTEAFF
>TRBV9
CASSAGTGEGNTIYF
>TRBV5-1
CASSRGGQVVPVSWGAFF
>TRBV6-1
CASRVAGGSTGELFF
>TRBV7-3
CASSLSGTPGELFF
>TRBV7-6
CASSLREASGATYEQYF
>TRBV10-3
CAISESTGVETQYF
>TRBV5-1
CASSTRTSGRTNNEQFF
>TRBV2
CAFSVRMNTEAFF
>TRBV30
CAWSGALDNSPLHF
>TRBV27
CASSPSPRGSGTDTQYF
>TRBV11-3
CASSFGGNEQYF
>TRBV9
CASSVTGTLNTGELFF
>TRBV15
CATSRDATGSGEQYF
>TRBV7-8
CASSPRVGNEQFF
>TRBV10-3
CAISETLAGGDTQYF
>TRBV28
CATLSIYTQYF